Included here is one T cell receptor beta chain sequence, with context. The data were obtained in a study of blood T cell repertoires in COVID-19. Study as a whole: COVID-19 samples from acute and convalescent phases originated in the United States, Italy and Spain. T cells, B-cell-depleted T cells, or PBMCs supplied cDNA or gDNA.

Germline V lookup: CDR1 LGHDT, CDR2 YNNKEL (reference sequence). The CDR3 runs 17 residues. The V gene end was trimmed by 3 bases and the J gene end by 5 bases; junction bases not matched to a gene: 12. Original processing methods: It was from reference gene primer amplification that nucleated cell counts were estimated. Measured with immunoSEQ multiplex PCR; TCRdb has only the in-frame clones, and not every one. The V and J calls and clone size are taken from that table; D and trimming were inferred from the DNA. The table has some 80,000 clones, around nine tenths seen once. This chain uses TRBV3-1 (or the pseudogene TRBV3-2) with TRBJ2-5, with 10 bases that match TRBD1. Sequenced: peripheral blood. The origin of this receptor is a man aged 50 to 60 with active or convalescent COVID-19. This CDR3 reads CASSQNLPTGGEETQYF. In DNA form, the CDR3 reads TGTGCCAGCAGCCAGAACCTCCCGACAGGGGGCGAGGAGACCCAGTACTTC.